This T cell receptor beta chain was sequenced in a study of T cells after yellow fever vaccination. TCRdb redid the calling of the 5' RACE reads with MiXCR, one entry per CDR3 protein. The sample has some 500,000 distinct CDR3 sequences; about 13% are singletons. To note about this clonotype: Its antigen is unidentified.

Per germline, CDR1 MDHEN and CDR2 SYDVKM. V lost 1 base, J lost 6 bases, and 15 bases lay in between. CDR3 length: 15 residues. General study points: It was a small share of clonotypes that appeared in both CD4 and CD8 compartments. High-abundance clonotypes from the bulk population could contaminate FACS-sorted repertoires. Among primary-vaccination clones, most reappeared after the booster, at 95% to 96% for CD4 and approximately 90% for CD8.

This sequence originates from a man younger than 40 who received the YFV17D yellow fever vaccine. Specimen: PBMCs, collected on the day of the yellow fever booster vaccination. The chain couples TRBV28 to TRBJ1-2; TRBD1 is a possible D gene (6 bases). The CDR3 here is CASSLFNRDPDGYTF. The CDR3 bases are TGTGCCAGCAGTTTATTCAACAGGGATCCGGATGGCTACACCTTC.